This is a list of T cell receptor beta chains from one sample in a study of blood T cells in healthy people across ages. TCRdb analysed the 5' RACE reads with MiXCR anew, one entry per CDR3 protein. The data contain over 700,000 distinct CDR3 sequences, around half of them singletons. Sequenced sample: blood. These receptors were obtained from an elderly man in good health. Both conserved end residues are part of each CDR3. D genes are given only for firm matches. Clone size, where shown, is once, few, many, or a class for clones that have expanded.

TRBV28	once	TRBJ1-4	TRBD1	TGTGCCAGCAGTTTCGCGGACAGGGGGCAAAAACTGTTTTTT	CASSFADRGQKLFF
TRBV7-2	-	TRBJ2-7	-	TGTGCCAGCAGCTTGTACGGTGGAGTGACAACCCCCCAGTACTTC	CASSLYGGVTTPQYF
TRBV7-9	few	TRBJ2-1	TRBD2	TGTGCCAGCAGCTTAGGGTCCCTAGCGGGAGAGTACAATGAGCAGTTCTTC	CASSLGSLAGEYNEQFF
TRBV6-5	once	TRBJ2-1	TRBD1	TGTGCCAGCAGTCCTACAGCGGGGACAGGGGATGAGCAGTTCTTC	CASSPTAGTGDEQFF
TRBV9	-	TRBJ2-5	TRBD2	TGTGCCAGCAGCGTACTAGCGGGAGCCTGGGAAAATGAGCAGTACTTC	CASSVLAGAWENEQYF
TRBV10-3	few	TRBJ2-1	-	TGTGCCATCACTACTAACCCCAGGGATGAGCAGTTCTTC	CAITTNPRDEQFF
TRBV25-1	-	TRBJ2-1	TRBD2	TGTGCCAGCAGTGAGGCGGGGACTAGCCCGTACAATGAGCAGTTCTTC	CASSEAGTSPYNEQFF
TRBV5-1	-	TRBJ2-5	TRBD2	TGCGCCAGCAGCTTGGTGCGGGAGGGAGAGACCCAGTACTTC	CASSLVREGETQYF
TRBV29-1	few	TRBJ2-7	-	TGCAGCGGGGTAGTGGGTCTTAACGAGCAGTACTTC	CSGVVGLNEQYF
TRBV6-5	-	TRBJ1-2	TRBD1	TGTGCCAGCAGTTCAACAGGGGGTATCGGGTACTTTGGCTACACCTTC	CASSSTGGIGYFGYTF
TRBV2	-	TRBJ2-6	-	TGTGCCAGCAGCGGCGGTGGGGCCAACGTCCTGACTTTC	CASSGGGANVLTF
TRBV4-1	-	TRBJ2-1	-	TGCGCCAGCAGCCAAGTAGGCGCGTATGAGCAGTTCTTC	CASSQVGAYEQFF
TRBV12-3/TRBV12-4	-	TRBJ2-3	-	TGTGCCAGCAGTTCGACAGGAGGGCACAGAGACGCGTATTTT	CASSSTGGHRDAYF
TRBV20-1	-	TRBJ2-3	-	TGCAGTGCTAGACCCCTAGTGAGGAGCACAGATACGCAGTATTTT	CSARPLVRSTDTQYF
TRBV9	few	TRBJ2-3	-	TGTGCCAGCAGCCCCGGTCTAGGCGGACCCAGCACAGATACGCAGTATTTT	CASSPGLGGPSTDTQYF
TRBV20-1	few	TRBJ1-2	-	TGCAGTGCTACCGGGGGGGGCTACACCTTC	CSATGGGYTF
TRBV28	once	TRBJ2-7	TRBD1	TGTGCCAGCAACCCGGCCAGGGGGCGCCGCGAGCAGTACTTC	CASNPARGRREQYF
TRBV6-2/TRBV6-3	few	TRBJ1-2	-	TGTGCCAGCAGAGACCTCTATGGCTACACCTTC	CASRDLYGYTF
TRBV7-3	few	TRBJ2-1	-	TGTGCCAGCAGCTTAAGGGCGGGTTCCGATGAGCAGTTCTTC	CASSLRAGSDEQFF
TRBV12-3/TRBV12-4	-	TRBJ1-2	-	TGTGCCAGCAGTTTAGCGCTAGGCTCCGGCTACACCTTC	CASSLALGSGYTF
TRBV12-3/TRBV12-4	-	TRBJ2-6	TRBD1	TGTGCCAGCAGCCTACGCGGGACAGGTGGCTCTGGGACCAACGTCCTGACTTTC	CASSLRGTGGSGTNVLTF
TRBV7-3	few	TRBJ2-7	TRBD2	TGTGCCAGCAGCCTAGCGGGAGGCGGGGCCTACGAGCAGTACTTC	CASSLAGGGAYEQYF
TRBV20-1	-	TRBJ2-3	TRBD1	TGCAGTGCGGGGGACAGGGGGTCCACAGATACGCAGTATTTT	CSAGDRGSTDTQYF
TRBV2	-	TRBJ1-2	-	TGTGCCAGCAGTGAAGCGCGCGGACTCGATGGCTACACCTTC	CASSEARGLDGYTF
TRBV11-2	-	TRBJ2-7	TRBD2	TGTGCCAGCAGCACCGGACTAGCGGGAGGGAACGAGCAGTACTTC	CASSTGLAGGNEQYF
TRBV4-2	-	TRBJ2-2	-	TGTGCCAGCAGCCAAGGGGAGGGACAGGTGAGCACCGGGGAGCTGTTTTTT	CASSQGEGQVSTGELFF
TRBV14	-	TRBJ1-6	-	TGTGCCAGCAGCCAAGAACAGGATTCACCCCTCCACTTT	CASSQEQDSPLHF